This T cell receptor (beta chain) is drawn from a study of blood T cell repertoires in COVID-19. The table came from immunoSEQ multiplex PCR; TCRdb's copy has only in-frame clones and leaves some out. The sample lists about 150,000 clones, just under 85% occurring once. Germline CDR1 is SGHNT and CDR2 is YYREEE (reference sequence). V gave up 3 bases and J gave up 4 bases; unmatched junction bases: 7. The CDR3 has 15 amino acids. J is TRBJ2-7 and V is TRBV5-4; 10 nucleotides match TRBD1. The TCR originated in a woman older than 75 with COVID-19, enrolled during active disease. The specimen sequenced was peripheral blood. Written as DNA, the CDR3 is TGTGCCAGCAGCTCGGTCGGGACAGGGGTTTACGAGCAGTACTTC. Translated, it gives CASSSVGTGVYEQYF.